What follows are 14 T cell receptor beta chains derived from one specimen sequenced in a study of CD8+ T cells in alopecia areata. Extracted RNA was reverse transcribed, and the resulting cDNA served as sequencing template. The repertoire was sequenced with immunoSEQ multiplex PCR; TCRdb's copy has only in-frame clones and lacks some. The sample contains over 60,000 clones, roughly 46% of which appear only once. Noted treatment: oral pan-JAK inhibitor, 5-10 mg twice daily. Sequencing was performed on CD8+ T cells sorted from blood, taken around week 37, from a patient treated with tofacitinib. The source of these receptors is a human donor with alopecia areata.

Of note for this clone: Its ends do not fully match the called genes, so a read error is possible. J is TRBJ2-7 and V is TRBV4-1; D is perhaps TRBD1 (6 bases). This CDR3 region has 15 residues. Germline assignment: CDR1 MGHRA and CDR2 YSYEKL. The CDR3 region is CASSEEDSLSYEQYF. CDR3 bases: TGCGCCAGCAGCGAAGAGGACAGCCTATCCTACGAGCAGTACTTC.

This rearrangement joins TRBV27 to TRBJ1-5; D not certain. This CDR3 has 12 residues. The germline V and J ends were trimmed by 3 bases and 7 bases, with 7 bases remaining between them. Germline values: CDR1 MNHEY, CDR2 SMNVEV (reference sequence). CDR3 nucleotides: TGTGCCAGCAGTTTTCCTGGCCAGCCCCAGCATTTT. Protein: CASSFPGQPQHF.

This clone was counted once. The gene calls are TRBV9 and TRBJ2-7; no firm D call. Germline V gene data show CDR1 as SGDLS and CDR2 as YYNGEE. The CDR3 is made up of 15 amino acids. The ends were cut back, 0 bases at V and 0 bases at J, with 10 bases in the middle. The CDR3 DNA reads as TGTGCCAGCAGCGTAGCCCCCGATAGCTCCTACGAGCAGTACTTC. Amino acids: CASSVAPDSSYEQYF.

CDR3 nucleotides: TGTGCCAGCAGCTCCACGGGTTCCAATCAGCCCCAGCATTTT. Encoded protein: CASSSTGSNQPQHF. The V gene is TRBV7-9, the J gene TRBJ1-5; D ambiguous. The CDR3 totals 14 residues. Trimming removed 4 bases from V and 3 bases from J, with 10 bases in between. The germline gives CDR1 SEHNR, CDR2 FQNEAQ (reference sequence).

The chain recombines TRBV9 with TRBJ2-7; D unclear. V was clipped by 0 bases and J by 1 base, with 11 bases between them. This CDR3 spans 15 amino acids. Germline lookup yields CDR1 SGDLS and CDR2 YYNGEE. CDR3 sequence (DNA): TGTGCCAGCAGCGTAGCGGCAGCAAGGTCCTACGAGCAGTACTTC. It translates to CASSVAAARSYEQYF.

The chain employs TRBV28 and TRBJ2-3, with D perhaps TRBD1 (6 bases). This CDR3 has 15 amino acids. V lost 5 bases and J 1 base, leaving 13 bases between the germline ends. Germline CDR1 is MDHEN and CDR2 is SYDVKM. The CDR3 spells CASSGNRDRTDTQYF. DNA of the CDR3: TGTGCCAGCAGTGGAAACAGGGACCGCACAGATACGCAGTATTTT.

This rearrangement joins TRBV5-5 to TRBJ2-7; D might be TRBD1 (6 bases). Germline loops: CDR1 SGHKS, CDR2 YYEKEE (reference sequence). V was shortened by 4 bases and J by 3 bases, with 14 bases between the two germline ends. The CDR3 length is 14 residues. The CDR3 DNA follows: TGTGCCAGCAGCACCGGAACAGGGCTCTACGAGCAGTACTTC. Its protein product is CASSTGTGLYEQYF.

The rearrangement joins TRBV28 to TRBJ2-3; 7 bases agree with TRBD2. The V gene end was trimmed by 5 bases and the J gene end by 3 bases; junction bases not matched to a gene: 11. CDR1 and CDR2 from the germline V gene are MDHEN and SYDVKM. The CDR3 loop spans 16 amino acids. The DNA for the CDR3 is TGTGCCAGCAGTGGGCGGGAGCGTGAGGGGACAGATACGCAGTATTTT. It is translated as CASSGREREGTDTQYF.

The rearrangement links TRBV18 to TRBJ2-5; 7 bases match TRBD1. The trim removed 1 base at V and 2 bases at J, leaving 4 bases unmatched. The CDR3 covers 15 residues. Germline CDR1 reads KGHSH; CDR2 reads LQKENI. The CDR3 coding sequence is TGTGCCAGCTCACCACAAGGGACAGCGCAAGAGACCCAGTACTTC. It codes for CASSPQGTAQETQYF. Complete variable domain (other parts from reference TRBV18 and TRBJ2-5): NAGVMQNPRHLVRRRGQEARLRCSPMKGHSHVYWYRQLPEEGLKFMVYLQKENIIDESGMPKERFSAEFPKEGPSILRIQQVVRGDSAAYFCASSPQGTAQETQYFGPGTRLLVL.

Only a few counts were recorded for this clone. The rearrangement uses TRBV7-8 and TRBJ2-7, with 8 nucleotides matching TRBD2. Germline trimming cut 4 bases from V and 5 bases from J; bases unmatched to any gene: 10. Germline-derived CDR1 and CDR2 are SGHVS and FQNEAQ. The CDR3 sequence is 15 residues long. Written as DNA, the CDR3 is TGTGCCAGCAGCTCCGAAGTAGCGGGATTCGACGAGCAGTACTTC. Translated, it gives CASSSEVAGFDEQYF.

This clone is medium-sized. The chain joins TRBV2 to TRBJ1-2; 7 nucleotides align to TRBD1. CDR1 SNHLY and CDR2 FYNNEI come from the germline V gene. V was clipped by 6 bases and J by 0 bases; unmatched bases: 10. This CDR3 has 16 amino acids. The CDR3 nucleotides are TGTGCCAGCAGCGGGACAGAGAAGTCATCTAACTATGGCTACACCTTC. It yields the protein CASSGTEKSSNYGYTF.

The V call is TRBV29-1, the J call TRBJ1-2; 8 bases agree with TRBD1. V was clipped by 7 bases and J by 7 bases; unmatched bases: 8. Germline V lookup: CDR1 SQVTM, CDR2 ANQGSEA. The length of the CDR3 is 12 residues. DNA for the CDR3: TGCAGCGCCATGGACAGGGAGATTGGCTACACCTTC. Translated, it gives CSAMDREIGYTF.

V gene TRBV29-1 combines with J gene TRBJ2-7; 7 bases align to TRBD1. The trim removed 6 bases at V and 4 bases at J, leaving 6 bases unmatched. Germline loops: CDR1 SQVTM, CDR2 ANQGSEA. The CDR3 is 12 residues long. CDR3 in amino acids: CSVVTGWYEQYF. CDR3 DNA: TGCAGCGTGGTGACAGGGTGGTACGAGCAGTACTTC.

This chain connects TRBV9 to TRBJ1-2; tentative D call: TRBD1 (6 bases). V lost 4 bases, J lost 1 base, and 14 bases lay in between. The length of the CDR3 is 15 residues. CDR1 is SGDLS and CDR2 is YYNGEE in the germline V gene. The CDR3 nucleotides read TGTGCCAGCAGCCCTGGGGGCAGTAATAACTATGGCTACACCTTC. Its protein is CASSPGGSNNYGYTF.